This TCR beta chain came from a study of CD39 and CD103 CD8 tumor-infiltrating T cells (dated by TCRdb to 2016 to 2019). In terms of the full investigation: Repertoire comparisons were shown for an HPV-positive HNSCC, an HPV-negative HNSCC, an ovarian cancer and a melanoma patient. TCRbeta CDR3 deep sequencing compared repertoires of CD8 TIL subsets defined by CD103 and CD39 with peripheral memory CD8 T cells.

At the time of sample collection the patients were not on therapy, although prior treatments varied from chemotherapy, radiotherapy, surgery and immunotherapy to no treatment. After thawing, cells were enriched for T lymphocytes using a negative-selection kit, and EpCAM beads were added for tumor-infiltrating lymphocytes. CD8 TIL subsets were FACS-sorted as CD3+CD4-CD8+CD45RA- cells split by CD39 and CD103 expression into DN, SP and DP. Tumor specimens were minced, digested for 1 h with hyaluronidase, collagenase and DNase, filtered, enriched by Ficoll and cryopreserved. On a FACSAria II, each population was sorted to roughly 99% purity, and the resulting cell pellets were frozen for TCR sequencing with no culture step. Spanning cysteine to phenylalanine, the CDR3 consists of 19 amino acids. Just the 57-base CDR3 DNA is kept, in frame starting at base 1. Compared with germline, V lacks 4 bases and J lacks 0 bases; bases without a gene match: 8. CDR1 and CDR2, per the germline V gene, are MDHEN and SYDVKM.

Taking its sample share into account, this clone is medium-sized (0.01 to 0.1%). There is no known antigen for this receptor. Per-nucleotide qualities are absent, and no much larger clonotype sits a single base away. For each subset, genomic DNA was extracted from 10,000 to 100,000 sorted cells using the DNeasy Blood and Tissue Kit. The immunoSEQ service sequenced and mapped the TCRbeta V-J or V-D-J regions, with each sample reaching coverage above 8.5x. As for the authors' bioinformatics: Analysis was limited to productive rearrangements exported from the immunoSEQ Analyzer platform, and clonality was evaluated on the 500 most abundant clones. To quantify how much repertoires overlapped between populations, both the Morisita-Horn similarity index and the Jaccard index were used. Morisita-Horn similarity between CD8 T-cell subset TCR repertoires was measured in six cancer patients. TCRdb's version of the immuneACCESS table is confined to in-frame rearrangements and falls short of the full clone set. An unresolved V gene accounts for under half of the shortfall where checked; the remainder is of unknown origin. V and J calls and clone size are those listed in that table; D and trimming were worked out from the DNA. The sample data list roughly 3,500 clones, and roughly two thirds of these were observed just once. Around 25% of the sample is held by the ten biggest clonotypes.

What the authors observed across the whole study: Clonotypes from DP TILs were seldom detected in blood or uninvolved lymph node, while clonotypes from DN TILs overlapped to a large extent with peripheral memory CD8 repertoires. DP CD8 TILs appeared to be more oligoclonal than DN and SP CD8 TILs and blood memory CD8 T cells, with about 50-90% covered by the top 30 clonotypes.

The sequence was obtained from a human donor with head and neck squamous cell carcinoma. Recombination connected TRBV28 to TRBJ2-3; 15 bases in between match TRBD2. The sequenced sample consisted of CD39- CD103- CD8+ T cells sorted from the tumor. The cell subset or site label of this sample denotes: CD103-CD39- double-negative CD45RA- CD8 T cells. CDR3 protein: CASSSFGTSGGSSTDTQYF. The sequence in DNA is TGTGCCAGCAGTTCCTTCGGGACTAGCGGGGGGTCTAGCACAGATACGCAGTATTTT.